This T cell receptor (beta chain) was profiled in a study of OX40 agonist ivuxolimab in advanced cancers. Whole-study context: Patients received the agonistic anti-OX40 (CD134) antibody ivuxolimab.

Measured with immunoSEQ multiplex PCR; TCRdb has only the in-frame clones, and not every one. The profile shows roughly 70,000 clones, about 85% of them singletons. This clonotype originated in an adult with an advanced solid tumor such as melanoma, head and neck, liver or kidney cancer. The sequencing used CD4+ or CD8+ T cells sorted from blood, collected in a trial of the OX40 agonist ivuxolimab.

The CDR3 sequence is CAISTTSGRGNEQFF. CDR3 coding DNA: TGTGCCATCAGTACGACTAGCGGGAGGGGGAATGAGCAGTTCTTC. V and J are TRBV10-3 and TRBJ2-1, with 14 bases lining up with TRBD2. The CDR3 runs 15 residues. Germline trimming cut 5 bases from V and 7 bases from J; bases unmatched to any gene: 4. Germline V gene data show CDR1 as ENHRY and CDR2 as SYGVKD.